These T cell receptor beta chains were read from a single sample in a study of identical twins' blood T cells. TCRdb re-analysed the 5' RACE reads in MiXCR, keeping a single row per CDR3 protein. The sample carries 300,000 to 400,000 distinct CDR3 sequences, over 25% recorded once. Source material: PBMCs. The receptors stem from a woman between 18 and 55 years old in good health. The CDR3 runs from the conserved cysteine through the conserved F or W. The order of the fields is clone size, V gene, D gene, J gene, CDR3 protein, CDR3 DNA. D genes are given only for firm matches. Where a row states a size, it is once, few, many or the class of an expanded clone; other rows omit it.

abundance: few
v_gene: TRBV7-9
d_gene: NA
j_gene: TRBJ2-3
CDR3aa: CASSLIQTDTQYF
CDR3nt: TGTGCCAGCAGCTTAATCCAGACAGATACGCAGTATTTT

abundance: few
v_gene: TRBV7-9
d_gene: TRBD2
j_gene: TRBJ2-1
CDR3aa: CASSSRLAGGGNEQFF
CDR3nt: TGTGCCAGCAGCTCACGACTAGCGGGGGGTGGAAATGAGCAGTTCTTC

abundance: NA
v_gene: TRBV29-1
d_gene: NA
j_gene: TRBJ2-3
CDR3aa: CSVERQGTDTQYF
CDR3nt: TGCAGCGTTGAACGGCAGGGGACAGATACGCAGTATTTT

abundance: NA
v_gene: TRBV4-3
d_gene: NA
j_gene: TRBJ2-1
CDR3aa: CASSQDVGGEQFF
CDR3nt: TGCGCCAGCAGCCAAGATGTAGGGGGTGAGCAGTTCTTC

abundance: NA
v_gene: TRBV27
d_gene: NA
j_gene: TRBJ1-3
CDR3aa: CASSPRQVNSGNTIYF
CDR3nt: TGTGCCAGCAGCCCTAGACAGGTGAACTCTGGAAACACCATATATTTT

abundance: few
v_gene: TRBV4-1
d_gene: TRBD2
j_gene: TRBJ2-2
CDR3aa: CASSFKGEGTGELFF
CDR3nt: TGCGCCAGCAGCTTTAAAGGGGAGGGCACCGGGGAGCTGTTTTTT

abundance: many
v_gene: TRBV6-2/TRBV6-3
d_gene: TRBD2
j_gene: TRBJ2-2
CDR3aa: CASSYALLSGGKLFF
CDR3nt: TGTGCCAGCAGTTACGCGCTTCTTTCCGGGGGGAAGCTGTTTTTT

abundance: few
v_gene: TRBV7-9
d_gene: NA
j_gene: TRBJ1-1
CDR3aa: CASSRNRFTEAFF
CDR3nt: TGTGCCAGCAGCCGGAACAGATTTACTGAAGCTTTCTTT

abundance: NA
v_gene: TRBV11-3
d_gene: NA
j_gene: TRBJ2-5
CDR3aa: CASSLAVETQYF
CDR3nt: TGTGCCAGCAGCTTAGCTGTAGAGACCCAGTACTTC

abundance: few
v_gene: TRBV20-1
d_gene: TRBD1
j_gene: TRBJ1-5
CDR3aa: CSARAPGGIDQPQHF
CDR3nt: TGCAGTGCTAGAGCCCCAGGGGGTATAGATCAGCCCCAGCATTTT

abundance: once
v_gene: TRBV5-1
d_gene: NA
j_gene: TRBJ1-4
CDR3aa: CASRGDGKLFF
CDR3nt: TGCGCCAGCAGAGGAGACGGAAAACTGTTTTTT

abundance: many
v_gene: TRBV2
d_gene: NA
j_gene: TRBJ1-2
CDR3aa: CASSELHLNYGYTF
CDR3nt: TGTGCCAGCAGTGAACTACACCTCAACTATGGCTACACCTTC

abundance: few
v_gene: TRBV20-1
d_gene: TRBD2
j_gene: TRBJ2-2
CDR3aa: CSARGRLAGTGELFF
CDR3nt: TGCAGTGCTCGCGGGAGACTAGCCGGGACCGGGGAGCTGTTTTTT

abundance: many
v_gene: TRBV6-1
d_gene: NA
j_gene: TRBJ2-2
CDR3aa: CASSAVSGGGELFF
CDR3nt: TGTGCCAGCAGCGCTGTCAGCGGCGGCGGGGAGCTGTTTTTT

abundance: NA
v_gene: TRBV10-3
d_gene: NA
j_gene: TRBJ1-6
CDR3aa: CAISGGGNSPLHF
CDR3nt: TGTGCCATCAGTGGAGGCGGTAATTCACCCCTCCACTTT

abundance: many
v_gene: TRBV3-1
d_gene: NA
j_gene: TRBJ2-1
CDR3aa: CASSQVTEQFF
CDR3nt: TGTGCCAGCAGCCAAGTTACTGAGCAGTTCTTC

abundance: NA
v_gene: TRBV7-2
d_gene: NA
j_gene: TRBJ2-2
CDR3aa: CASSSLSYGGELFF
CDR3nt: TGTGCCAGCAGCTCGCTATCGTATGGCGGGGAGCTGTTTTTT

abundance: NA
v_gene: TRBV13
d_gene: TRBD1
j_gene: TRBJ2-2
CDR3aa: CASSLYGGTGITGELFF
CDR3nt: TGTGCCAGCAGCTTGTATGGTGGGACAGGGATCACCGGGGAGCTGTTTTTT

abundance: few
v_gene: TRBV5-1
d_gene: TRBD1
j_gene: TRBJ2-4
CDR3aa: CASSLGQGENIQYF
CDR3nt: TGCGCCAGCAGCTTGGGGCAGGGGGAAAACATTCAGTACTTC

abundance: NA
v_gene: TRBV19
d_gene: NA
j_gene: TRBJ1-1
CDR3aa: CASSTDRGIEAFF
CDR3nt: TGTGCCAGTAGTACAGATCGGGGAATTGAAGCTTTCTTT

abundance: NA
v_gene: TRBV3-1
d_gene: NA
j_gene: TRBJ1-5
CDR3aa: CASSFSTTGQPQHF
CDR3nt: TGTGCCAGCAGCTTTAGTACCACAGGTCAGCCCCAGCATTTT

abundance: few
v_gene: TRBV18
d_gene: NA
j_gene: TRBJ1-3
CDR3aa: CASSPGPMSNSGNTIYF
CDR3nt: TGTGCCAGCTCACCAGGCCCCATGTCGAATTCTGGAAACACCATATATTTT

abundance: many
v_gene: TRBV20-1
d_gene: TRBD1
j_gene: TRBJ1-2
CDR3aa: CSARDRVGYGYTF
CDR3nt: TGCAGTGCTAGGGACAGGGTGGGCTATGGCTACACCTTC

abundance: many
v_gene: TRBV14
d_gene: NA
j_gene: TRBJ1-2
CDR3aa: CASSQDTRLMNYGYTF
CDR3nt: TGTGCCAGCAGCCAAGATACCAGGTTAATGAACTATGGCTACACCTTC

abundance: NA
v_gene: TRBV6-2/TRBV6-3
d_gene: TRBD2
j_gene: TRBJ2-3
CDR3aa: CASTGLAGDTQYF
CDR3nt: TGTGCCAGCACCGGACTAGCGGGAGATACGCAGTATTTT

abundance: NA
v_gene: TRBV5-6
d_gene: TRBD1
j_gene: TRBJ1-1
CDR3aa: CASSFLTQGDTEAFF
CDR3nt: TGTGCCAGCAGCTTCCTGACCCAGGGGGACACTGAAGCTTTCTTT

abundance: few
v_gene: TRBV18
d_gene: NA
j_gene: TRBJ1-4
CDR3aa: CASSPPNRNEKLFF
CDR3nt: TGTGCCAGCTCACCACCTAACCGAAATGAAAAACTGTTTTTT

abundance: NA
v_gene: TRBV28
d_gene: TRBD1
j_gene: TRBJ1-2
CDR3aa: CASSGSDRFFWYGYTF
CDR3nt: TGTGCCAGCAGTGGATCGGACAGGTTCTTTTGGTATGGCTACACCTTC

abundance: few
v_gene: TRBV7-2
d_gene: NA
j_gene: TRBJ1-5
CDR3aa: CASSPDMISNQPQHF
CDR3nt: TGTGCCAGCAGCCCAGACATGATTAGCAATCAGCCCCAGCATTTT